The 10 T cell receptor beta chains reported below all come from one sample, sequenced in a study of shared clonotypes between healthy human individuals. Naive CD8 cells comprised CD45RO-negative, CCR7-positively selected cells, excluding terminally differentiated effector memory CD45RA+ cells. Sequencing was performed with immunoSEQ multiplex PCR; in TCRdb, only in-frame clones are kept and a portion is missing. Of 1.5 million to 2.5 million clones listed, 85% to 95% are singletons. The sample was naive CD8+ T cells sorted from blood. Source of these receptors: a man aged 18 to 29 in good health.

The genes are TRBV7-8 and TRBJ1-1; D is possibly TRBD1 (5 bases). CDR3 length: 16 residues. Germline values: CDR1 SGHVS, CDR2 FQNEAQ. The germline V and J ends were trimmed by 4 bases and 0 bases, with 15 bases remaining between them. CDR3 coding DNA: TGTGCCAGCAGCTACGAGGCAGGGCCCATGAACACTGAAGCTTTCTTT. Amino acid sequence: CASSYEAGPMNTEAFF. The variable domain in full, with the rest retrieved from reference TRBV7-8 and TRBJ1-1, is GAGVSQSPRYKVAKRGQDVALRCDPISGHVSLFWYQQALGQGPEFLTYFQNEAQLDKSGLPSDRFFAERPEGSVSTLKIQRTQQEDSAVYLCASSYEAGPMNTEAFFGQGTRLTVV.

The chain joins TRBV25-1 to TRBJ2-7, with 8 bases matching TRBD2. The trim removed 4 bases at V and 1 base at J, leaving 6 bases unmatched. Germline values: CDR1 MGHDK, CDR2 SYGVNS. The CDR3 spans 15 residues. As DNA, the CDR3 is TGTGCCAGCAGTGGGCTAGCGGGTCTATCCTACGAGCAGTACTTC. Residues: CASSGLAGLSYEQYF.

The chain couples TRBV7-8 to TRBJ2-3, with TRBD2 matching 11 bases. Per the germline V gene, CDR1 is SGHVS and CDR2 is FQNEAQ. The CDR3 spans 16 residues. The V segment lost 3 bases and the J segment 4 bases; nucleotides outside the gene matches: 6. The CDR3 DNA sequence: TGTGCCAGCAGCTTCAAACTAGCGGGAGTGGCAGATACGCAGTATTTT. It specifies CASSFKLAGVADTQYF.

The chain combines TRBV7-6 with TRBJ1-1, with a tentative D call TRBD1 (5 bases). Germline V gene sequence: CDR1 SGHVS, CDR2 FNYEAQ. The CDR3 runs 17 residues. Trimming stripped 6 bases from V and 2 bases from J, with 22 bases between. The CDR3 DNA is TGTGCCAGCAGTACGCCTATATCCGAGACAGCAAACACTGAAGCTTTCTTT. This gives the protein CASSTPISETANTEAFF.

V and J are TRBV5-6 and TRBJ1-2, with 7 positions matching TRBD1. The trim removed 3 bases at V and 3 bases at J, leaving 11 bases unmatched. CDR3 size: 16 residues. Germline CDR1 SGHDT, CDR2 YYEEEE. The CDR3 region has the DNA TGTGCCAGCAGCTGGGGGGCTGGGGACAGTTACTATGGCTACACCTTC. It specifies CASSWGAGDSYYGYTF.

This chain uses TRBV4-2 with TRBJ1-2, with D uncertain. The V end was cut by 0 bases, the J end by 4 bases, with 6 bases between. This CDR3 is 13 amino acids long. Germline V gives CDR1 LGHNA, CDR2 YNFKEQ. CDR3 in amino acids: CASSQDRSYGYTF. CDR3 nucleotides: TGTGCCAGCAGCCAAGATCGCAGCTATGGCTACACCTTC.

CDR3 in DNA: TGTGCCAGCAGCTTGGCCGGGGCAGGCCGCGACGAGCAGTACTTC. Its protein product is CASSLAGAGRDEQYF. The chain is built from TRBV5-4 and TRBJ2-7; either TRBD1 or TRBD2 may fit D (5 bases each). The CDR3 has 15 amino acids. The germline V and J ends were trimmed by 0 bases and 5 bases, with 15 bases remaining between them. Germline V gives CDR1 SGHNT, CDR2 YYREEE (reference sequence).

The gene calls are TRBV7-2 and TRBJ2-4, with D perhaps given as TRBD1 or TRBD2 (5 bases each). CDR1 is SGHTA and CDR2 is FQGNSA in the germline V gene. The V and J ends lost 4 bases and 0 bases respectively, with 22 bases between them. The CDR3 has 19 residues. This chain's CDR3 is CASSSIRDGISLAKNIQYF. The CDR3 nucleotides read TGTGCCAGCAGCTCCATCCGGGACGGAATTTCACTAGCCAAAAACATTCAGTACTTC. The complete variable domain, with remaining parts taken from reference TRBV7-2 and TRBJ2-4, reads GAGVSQSPSNKVTEKGKDVELRCDPISGHTALYWYRQSLGQGLEFLIYFQGNSAPDKSGLPSDRFSAERTGGSVSTLTIQRTQQEDSAVYLCASSSIRDGISLAKNIQYFGAGTRLSVL.

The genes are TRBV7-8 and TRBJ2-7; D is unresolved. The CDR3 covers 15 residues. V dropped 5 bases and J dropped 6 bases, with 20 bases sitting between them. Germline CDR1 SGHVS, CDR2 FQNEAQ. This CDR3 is CASSLLIGSASEQYF. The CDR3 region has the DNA TGTGCCAGCAGCCTCCTGATAGGGTCCGCATCCGAGCAGTACTTC.

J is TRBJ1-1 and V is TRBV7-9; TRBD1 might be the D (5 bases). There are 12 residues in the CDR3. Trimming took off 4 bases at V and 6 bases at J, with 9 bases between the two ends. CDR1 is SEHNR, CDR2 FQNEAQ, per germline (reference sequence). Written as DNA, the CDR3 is TGTGCCAGCAGCTCCGGACATGCTGAAGCTTTCTTT. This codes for CASSSGHAEAFF. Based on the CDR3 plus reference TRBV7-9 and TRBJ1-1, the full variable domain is DTGVSQNPRHKITKRGQNVTFRCDPISEHNRLYWYRQTLGQGPEFLTYFQNEAQLEKSRLLSDRFSAERPKGSFSTLEIQRTEQGDSAMYLCASSSGHAEAFFGQGTRLTVV.